Below, one T cell receptor beta chain is given with its context. Its antigen has not been determined. Per-nucleotide qualities are absent, and no much larger clonotype sits a single base away. Counted from cysteine to phenylalanine, this CDR3 has 18 amino acids. Solely the CDR3 DNA is kept, with 54 bases framed from the first base. The germline V gene specifies SGHDN as CDR1 and FVKESK as CDR2. Trimmed from V: 0 bases; trimmed from J: 0 bases; junction bases lacking a gene match: 11. This sample is part of a study of blood T cell repertoires in COVID-19 (dated by TCRdb to the early 2020s). With regard to the full study: Collaborator samples came from the United States, Italy and Spain and covered acute and convalescent phases of COVID-19. The sample metadata nearly always contained a de-identified subject ID, COVID-19 status, age in years and sex. A freely available public database, intended as a resource for researchers studying the immune response to SARS-CoV-2, is where the repertoires were released. The prospective study material was composed of cDNA or gDNA derived from T cells, B-cell-depleted T cells, or PBMCs. The dataset comprised deeply sampled blood TCRbeta repertoires from subjects exposed to, actively infected with, or recovered from COVID-19. HLA class I and class II types, where available, came from metadata supplied by the sample provider rather than from assay-based typing. The samples were drawn from two sources: the first 160 participants of the ongoing ImmuneRACE study, and over 1,000 subjects contributed by 6 global collaborators.

Paper-wide results and their limitations: Clinical and demographic metadata were provided uncurated, with the amount varying by source and participant.

TCRbeta CDR3 regions were amplified from genomic DNA using the immunoSEQ Assay, a bias-controlled multiplex PCR. Regarding the original processing steps: The number of nucleated cells in each sample was estimated by amplification of reference gene primers within the assay. To quantify the absolute abundance of each unique TCRbeta CDR3 rearrangement, sequence reads were collapsed and filtered. For each sample, productive Simpson clonality was calculated as the square root of Simpson's diversity index across productive rearrangements. In its TCRdb copy, this immuneACCESS table keeps in-frame sequences only and misses some clones. Where compared with another copy, unresolved V genes explain less than half of these, and the others have no known cause. For V, J and clone size, that table is used; D and trimming come from the DNA. This sample holds around 340,000 clones; roughly 87% were observed only once. Of the sample, under 5% falls within the top ten clones.

One collaborating source in Seattle enrolled patients during active infection and followed them longitudinally through the course of disease. Each collaborating institution followed its own protocols to collect whole blood in K2EDTA tubes. For TCRbeta analysis, collaborator samples were shipped as frozen whole blood, as isolated PBMCs, or as DNA extracted from either sample type. Sequenced: peripheral blood. The TCR originated in a woman aged 60-75 years with COVID-19, enrolled during active disease. In this chain, TRBV14 is recombined with TRBJ2-7; 7 bases in the junction line up with TRBD2. CDR3 loop: CASSQDLGGGAYSYEQYF. The sequenced DNA is TGTGCCAGCAGCCAAGATCTGGGGGGGGGAGCCTACTCCTACGAGCAGTACTTC.